This TCR beta chain was retrieved from a study of beta chain features in type 1 diabetes. Regarding the study as a whole: Relative to healthy donors, patients appeared to have naive, central memory and Treg TCRB repertoires that were more similar.

Of the isolated RNA, all was reverse transcribed, and so the sequenced material was expressed TCRB transcripts. Assay used: immunoSEQ multiplex PCR; TCRdb lists only in-frame clones, some missing. The table has about 40,000 clones, about 65% seen once. Each of the CD4+ naive, central memory, regulatory and stem cell-like memory populations was sorted via CD45RO/CCR7/CD25/CD127/CD95/CD27. Each population that was sorted was more than 95% pure. As concerns this clone: Its antigen is currently unknown.

Trimming removed 1 base from V and 2 bases from J; junction bases left unmatched: 3. The CDR3 has 15 amino acids. The germline CDR1 and CDR2 sequences are SGHNT and YENEEA. The rearrangement uses TRBV11-3 and TRBJ2-7; 9 nucleotides align to TRBD1. The sample comprised Tregs from blood. The receptor was isolated from a woman in her thirties in good health. The CDR3 reads CASSLGGTGPYEQYF. CDR3 bases: TGTGCCAGCAGCTTAGGCGGGACAGGGCCCTACGAGCAGTACTTC.